The 9 T cell receptor beta chains given below trace back to one sample, sequenced in a study of monozygotic twins with inflammatory bowel disease. TCRdb reprocessed the 5' RACE reads and stores each CDR3 protein as one record, lacking DNA. The data include under 200,000 distinct CDR3 sequences; the top ten clones carry roughly 2.6%. Sequenced sample: blood. The receptors come from a human donor with ulcerative colitis or Crohn's disease, or a healthy co-twin of an affected twin (not recorded which).

The rearrangement uses TRBV12-3 or TRBV12-4 and TRBJ2-1. The CDR3 is 13 residues long. The chain's CDR3 is CASIASSYNEQFF.

The J gene is TRBJ1-4, the V gene TRBV12-3 or TRBV12-4. This CDR3 comprises 11 residues. Here the CDR3 reads CASSINEKLFF.

The V and J genes are TRBV28 and TRBJ2-3; no DNA is available, so the TRBD1 call from TCRdb remains unchecked. The germline gives CDR1 MDHEN, CDR2 SYDVKM. The CDR3 is 16 amino acids. CDR3 sequence: CASSLSARGFVDTQYF. The whole variable domain, remainder taken from reference TRBV28 and TRBJ2-3, is DVKVTQSSRYLVKRTGEKVFLECVQDMDHENMFWYRQDPGLGLRLIYFSYDVKMKEKGDIPEGYSVSREKKERFSLILESASTNQTSMYLCASSLSARGFVDTQYFGPGTRLTVL.

CDR3 residues: CSARDQSLEGGGNTIYF. V gene TRBV20-1 combines with J gene TRBJ1-3. The CDR3 is 17 amino acids. Germline values: CDR1 DFQATT, CDR2 SNEGSKA (reference sequence).

The chain joins TRBV28 to TRBJ2-7; TCRdb's D call, TRBD1, is unchecked because there is no DNA. In germline, CDR1 is MDHEN, CDR2 SYDVKM. The CDR3 sequence is 14 residues long. The CDR3 sequence: CASSGAGIPYEQYF.

V and J are TRBV7-9 and TRBJ2-7; the D gene TCRdb calls, TRBD2, cannot be checked with no DNA. Per germline, CDR1 SEHNR and CDR2 FQNEAQ (reference sequence). The CDR3 loop spans 16 amino acids. The CDR3 sequence is CASSLGAGLHSYEQYF.

The chain combines TRBV20-1 with TRBJ1-6; TCRdb returns TRBD1, unconfirmable since there is no DNA. CDR3 length: 13 residues. Germline loops: CDR1 DFQATT, CDR2 SNEGSKA (reference sequence). CDR3 residues: CSGTGGFDSPLHF.

The CDR3: CRPLWGASYNEQFF. The rearrangement uses TRBV20-1 and TRBJ2-1; TCRdb proposes TRBD1, but this gene call is untestable without DNA. Germline values: CDR1 DFQATT, CDR2 SNEGSKA (reference sequence). CDR3 length: 14 residues.

The chain carries TRBV29-1 and TRBJ2-1; the TCRdb D gene call, TRBD1, has no DNA to confirm it. This CDR3 comprises 15 residues. The germline V gene encodes CDR1 SQVTM and CDR2 ANQGSEA. CDR3 in amino acids: CSVEVQDIPLLEQFF.